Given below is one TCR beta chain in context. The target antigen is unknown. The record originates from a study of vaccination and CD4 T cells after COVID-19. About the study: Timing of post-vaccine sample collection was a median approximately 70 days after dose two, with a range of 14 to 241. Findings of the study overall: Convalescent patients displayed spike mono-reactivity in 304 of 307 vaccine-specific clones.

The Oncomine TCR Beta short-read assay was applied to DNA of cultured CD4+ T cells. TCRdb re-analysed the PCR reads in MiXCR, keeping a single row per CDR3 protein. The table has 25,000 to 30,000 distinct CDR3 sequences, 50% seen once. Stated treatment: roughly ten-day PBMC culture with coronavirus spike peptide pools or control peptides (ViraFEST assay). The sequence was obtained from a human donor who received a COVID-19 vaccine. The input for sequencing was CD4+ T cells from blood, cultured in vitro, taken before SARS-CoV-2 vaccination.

CDR3 DNA: TGCGCCAGCAGCCCAGGAGTCTCCAGGGCGGGAAACACCATATATTTT. Protein sequence: CASSPGVSRAGNTIYF. The chain carries TRBV5-1 and TRBJ1-3; D possibly corresponds to TRBD1 (5 bases). Looked up from germline, CDR1 is SGHRS and CDR2 is YFSETQ. Deletions cut 4 bases from V and 4 bases from J, with 18 bases between. CDR3 size: 16 residues.